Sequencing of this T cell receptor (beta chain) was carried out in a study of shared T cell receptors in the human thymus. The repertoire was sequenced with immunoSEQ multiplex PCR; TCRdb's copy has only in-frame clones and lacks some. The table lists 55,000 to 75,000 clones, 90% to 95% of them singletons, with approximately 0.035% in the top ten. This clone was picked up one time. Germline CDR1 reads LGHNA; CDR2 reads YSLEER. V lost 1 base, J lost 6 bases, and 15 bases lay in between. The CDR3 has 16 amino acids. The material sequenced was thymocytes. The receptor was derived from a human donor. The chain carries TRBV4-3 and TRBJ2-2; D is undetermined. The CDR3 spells CASSQALGYDAGELFF. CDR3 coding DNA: TGCGCCAGCAGCCAAGCTCTAGGGTATGACGCCGGGGAGCTGTTTTTT.